These T cell receptor beta chains were read from a single sample in a study of blood T cell repertoires in COVID-19. Clones were read by immunoSEQ multiplex PCR, and TCRdb kept only the in-frame ones, dropping some. This sample has around 170,000 clones, with roughly nine tenths found just once. The sequenced sample consisted of peripheral blood. All receptors derive from a woman aged 70-85 years with acute or convalescent COVID-19. Each CDR3 is given with its conserved first and last residue. A D gene is named only where the DNA matches it firmly. The listing skips clone size in some rows; elsewhere it reads once, few, many or a size class.

v_gene: TRBV7-9
abundance: once
d_gene: -
j_gene: TRBJ2-2
CDR3nt: TGTGCCAGCAGCCCCCCCTTGGGACAACTGGGGGACACCGGGGAGCTGTTTTTT
CDR3aa: CASSPPLGQLGDTGELFF

v_gene: TRBV6-5
abundance: -
d_gene: -
j_gene: TRBJ1-3
CDR3nt: TGTGCCAGCATGGTTTCAGCCGGGTCCGGAAACACCATATATTTT
CDR3aa: CASMVSAGSGNTIYF

v_gene: TRBV12-3/TRBV12-4
abundance: -
d_gene: TRBD1
j_gene: TRBJ1-2
CDR3nt: TGTGCCAGCAGTTTTGGGACAGGGGCTGGCTACACCTTC
CDR3aa: CASSFGTGAGYTF

v_gene: TRBV10-3
abundance: -
d_gene: TRBD1
j_gene: TRBJ1-1
CDR3nt: TGTGCCATCAGTTGGACAGGGGCGAACACTGAAGCTTTCTTT
CDR3aa: CAISWTGANTEAFF

v_gene: TRBV2
abundance: -
d_gene: -
j_gene: TRBJ2-2
CDR3nt: TGTGCCAGCAAAGCGGGTGCGAACACCGGGGAGCTGTTTTTT
CDR3aa: CASKAGANTGELFF

v_gene: TRBV7-3
abundance: -
d_gene: TRBD1
j_gene: TRBJ1-1
CDR3nt: TGTGCCAGCAGCCCGACAGGGGGAAACACTGAAGCTTTCTTT
CDR3aa: CASSPTGGNTEAFF

v_gene: TRBV7-9
abundance: -
d_gene: TRBD1
j_gene: TRBJ1-5
CDR3nt: TGTGCCAGCAGCAGGGACAGTAGCAATCAGCCCCAGCATTTT
CDR3aa: CASSRDSSNQPQHF

v_gene: TRBV6-6
abundance: -
d_gene: TRBD1
j_gene: TRBJ1-4
CDR3nt: TGTGCCAGCAGTACCCCCCGTACAGGGGGGAACGAAAAACTGTTTTTT
CDR3aa: CASSTPRTGGNEKLFF

v_gene: TRBV4-2
abundance: -
d_gene: TRBD2
j_gene: TRBJ2-1
CDR3nt: TGTGCCAGCAGCCAAGAATTAGCGGGGGGATACAATGAGCAGTTCTTC
CDR3aa: CASSQELAGGYNEQFF

v_gene: TRBV7-2
abundance: once
d_gene: -
j_gene: TRBJ1-5
CDR3nt: TGTGCCAGCAGCTTAACTCTCCATCAGCCCCAGCATTTT
CDR3aa: CASSLTLHQPQHF

v_gene: TRBV30
abundance: -
d_gene: TRBD1
j_gene: TRBJ1-1
CDR3nt: TGTGCCTGTCTTCCCCGGAGGACAGGGACCACTGAAGCTTTCTTT
CDR3aa: CACLPRRTGTTEAFF

v_gene: TRBV3-1/TRBV3-2
abundance: -
d_gene: TRBD1
j_gene: TRBJ1-6
CDR3nt: TGTGCCAGCAGCCGCTGGACAGGGGCGAATTCACCCCTCCACTTT
CDR3aa: CASSRWTGANSPLHF

v_gene: TRBV7-9
abundance: few
d_gene: -
j_gene: TRBJ2-7
CDR3nt: TGTGCCAGCAGCTTAGGGGACTTATACGAGCAGTACTTC
CDR3aa: CASSLGDLYEQYF

v_gene: TRBV4-3
abundance: -
d_gene: -
j_gene: TRBJ2-5
CDR3nt: TGCGCCAGCAGCCAAGCGGGGGAGGAGGTCCAGTACTTC
CDR3aa: CASSQAGEEVQYF

v_gene: TRBV7-9
abundance: -
d_gene: -
j_gene: TRBJ1-2
CDR3nt: TGTGCCAGCAGCTTATTCCAAGGGGAAAGGGGCTACACCTTC
CDR3aa: CASSLFQGERGYTF

v_gene: TRBV7-2
abundance: -
d_gene: TRBD2
j_gene: TRBJ2-7
CDR3nt: TGTGCCACCCGCCGCCGGGAGGGCCTTGGCGAGCAGTACTTC
CDR3aa: CATRRREGLGEQYF

v_gene: TRBV14
abundance: -
d_gene: -
j_gene: TRBJ1-2
CDR3nt: TGTGCCAGCAGCCAAGTACGAGGGCTTGACTATGGCTACACCTTC
CDR3aa: CASSQVRGLDYGYTF

v_gene: TRBV30
abundance: -
d_gene: -
j_gene: TRBJ1-5
CDR3nt: TGTGCCTGGAGTGTTGGGAGTCGCATCAATCAGCCCCAGCATTTT
CDR3aa: CAWSVGSRINQPQHF

v_gene: TRBV6-2/TRBV6-3
abundance: -
d_gene: -
j_gene: TRBJ1-2
CDR3nt: TGTGCCAGCAGTTACTCCGCCTCTTACATCTTC
CDR3aa: CASSYSASYIF

v_gene: TRBV6-1
abundance: -
d_gene: -
j_gene: TRBJ2-3
CDR3nt: TGTGCCAGCAGTGAAGTCGGGTATACAGATACGCAGTATTTT
CDR3aa: CASSEVGYTDTQYF

v_gene: TRBV30
abundance: -
d_gene: -
j_gene: TRBJ2-2
CDR3nt: TGTGCCTGGAGCCTACTGAACACCGGGGAGCTGTTTTTT
CDR3aa: CAWSLLNTGELFF

v_gene: TRBV28
abundance: once
d_gene: -
j_gene: TRBJ2-7
CDR3nt: TGTGCCAGCATTCGTCAACAGGCTCCCTACGAGCAGTACTTC
CDR3aa: CASIRQQAPYEQYF

v_gene: TRBV4-2
abundance: -
d_gene: -
j_gene: TRBJ1-2
CDR3nt: TGTGCCAGCAGCCAAGATCGACAGGCCCAGGCCTATGGCTACACCTTC
CDR3aa: CASSQDRQAQAYGYTF

v_gene: TRBV29-1
abundance: -
d_gene: -
j_gene: TRBJ2-3
CDR3nt: TGCAGCGTTGGAGGGGGATTCACAGATACGCAGTATTTT
CDR3aa: CSVGGGFTDTQYF

v_gene: TRBV5-1
abundance: -
d_gene: -
j_gene: TRBJ2-5
CDR3nt: TGCGCCAGCAGCTTGGTCAACGGCGGGGAGACCCAGTACTTC
CDR3aa: CASSLVNGGETQYF

v_gene: TRBV28
abundance: -
d_gene: TRBD1
j_gene: TRBJ1-1
CDR3nt: TGTGCCAGCAGCCCTGCGACAGGGGTACCTGAAGCTTTCTTT
CDR3aa: CASSPATGVPEAFF

v_gene: TRBV30
abundance: -
d_gene: -
j_gene: TRBJ1-1
CDR3nt: TGTGCCTGGAGTGGGCCCGCGGGCACTGAAGCTTTCTTT
CDR3aa: CAWSGPAGTEAFF

v_gene: TRBV6-5
abundance: -
d_gene: -
j_gene: TRBJ1-4
CDR3nt: TGTGCCAGCAGTTCTTCAAAAGGAAGGCGAGGGGAAAAACTGTTTTTT
CDR3aa: CASSSSKGRRGEKLFF

v_gene: TRBV19
abundance: -
d_gene: -
j_gene: TRBJ1-2
CDR3nt: TGTGCCAGTAGCAAAGTCGACACCCCGGTGGGCTACACCTTC
CDR3aa: CASSKVDTPVGYTF

v_gene: TRBV4-2
abundance: -
d_gene: TRBD2
j_gene: TRBJ2-1
CDR3nt: TGTGCCAGCTCCAACCCAGGGACTAGCCTAAATGAGCAGTTCTTC
CDR3aa: CASSNPGTSLNEQFF

v_gene: TRBV2
abundance: -
d_gene: -
j_gene: TRBJ1-1
CDR3nt: TGTGCCAGCAGGTCCCCATCGAACACTGAAGCTTTCTTT
CDR3aa: CASRSPSNTEAFF

v_gene: TRBV29-1
abundance: -
d_gene: TRBD2
j_gene: TRBJ2-3
CDR3nt: TGCAGCGTAACAGGGGACACGGGACTAGCGGGTTGGACAGATACGCAGTATTTT
CDR3aa: CSVTGDTGLAGWTDTQYF

v_gene: TRBV5-1
abundance: -
d_gene: TRBD1
j_gene: TRBJ1-1
CDR3nt: TGCGCCAGCAGCTTGGTGGGACAGGACACTGAAGCTTTCTTT
CDR3aa: CASSLVGQDTEAFF

v_gene: TRBV11-2
abundance: -
d_gene: TRBD2
j_gene: TRBJ2-1
CDR3nt: TGTGCCAGCAGCCGGAGCGGGAGAAACAATGAGCAGTTCTTC
CDR3aa: CASSRSGRNNEQFF

v_gene: TRBV6-2/TRBV6-3
abundance: -
d_gene: TRBD1
j_gene: TRBJ1-1
CDR3nt: TGTGCCAGCAGTACTACAGGGGGCGGTCTCACTGAAGCTTTCTTT
CDR3aa: CASSTTGGGLTEAFF

v_gene: TRBV4-2
abundance: -
d_gene: TRBD2
j_gene: TRBJ2-1
CDR3nt: TGTGCCAGCAGCCCCCCGGGACTAGCTAGGTCCAATGAGCAGTTCTTC
CDR3aa: CASSPPGLARSNEQFF

v_gene: TRBV7-2
abundance: -
d_gene: TRBD1
j_gene: TRBJ2-7
CDR3nt: TGTGCCAGCAGGCCGGGACAGAGCTCCTACGAGCAGTACTTC
CDR3aa: CASRPGQSSYEQYF

v_gene: TRBV4-2
abundance: -
d_gene: -
j_gene: TRBJ2-3
CDR3nt: TGTGCCAGCAGCCAAGATGGCAGCACAGATACGCAGTATTTT
CDR3aa: CASSQDGSTDTQYF

v_gene: TRBV4-3
abundance: -
d_gene: TRBD1
j_gene: TRBJ2-2
CDR3nt: TGCGCCAGCAGCCAACTGACAGGGGGCGGCCCCGGGGAGCTGTTTTTT
CDR3aa: CASSQLTGGGPGELFF

v_gene: TRBV18
abundance: -
d_gene: -
j_gene: TRBJ1-2
CDR3nt: TGTGCCAGCTCACCCCTGACAGACCCTAACTATGGCTACACCTTC
CDR3aa: CASSPLTDPNYGYTF

v_gene: TRBV19
abundance: -
d_gene: -
j_gene: TRBJ1-6
CDR3nt: TGTGCCAGCACTGACAGATATAATTCACCCCTCCACTTT
CDR3aa: CASTDRYNSPLHF

v_gene: TRBV9
abundance: -
d_gene: TRBD1
j_gene: TRBJ1-4
CDR3nt: TGTGCCAGCAGCGTCGACAGGGGGCACGAAAAACTGTTTTTT
CDR3aa: CASSVDRGHEKLFF

v_gene: TRBV19
abundance: few
d_gene: -
j_gene: TRBJ1-5
CDR3nt: TGTGCCAGTAAAGCAGGGCTTGGGGGCAATCAGCCCCAGCATTTT
CDR3aa: CASKAGLGGNQPQHF

v_gene: TRBV27
abundance: -
d_gene: TRBD1
j_gene: TRBJ1-1
CDR3nt: TGTGCCAGCAGGAGAGCGACAGGGAATGCTTTCTTT
CDR3aa: CASRRATGNAFF

v_gene: TRBV7-8
abundance: -
d_gene: -
j_gene: TRBJ1-2
CDR3nt: TGTGCCAGCAGCCCCCCCGGGTATGGCTACACCTTC
CDR3aa: CASSPPGYGYTF

v_gene: TRBV2
abundance: -
d_gene: TRBD1
j_gene: TRBJ2-5
CDR3nt: TGTGCCAGCAGAGGGGGGACAGGGGGCGAAGAGACCCAGTACTTC
CDR3aa: CASRGGTGGEETQYF

v_gene: TRBV9
abundance: -
d_gene: TRBD1
j_gene: TRBJ1-2
CDR3nt: TGTGCCAGCAGCCACCCCCTTGACAGGGAAGGGATGAGGCGGGACTATGGCTACACCTTC
CDR3aa: CASSHPLDREGMRRDYGYTF

v_gene: TRBV5-1
abundance: -
d_gene: TRBD2
j_gene: TRBJ2-3
CDR3nt: TGCGCCAGCAGCTTGGCCGGGACTAGCGGGAGGGCCATAGATACGCAGTATTTT
CDR3aa: CASSLAGTSGRAIDTQYF

v_gene: TRBV7-8
abundance: -
d_gene: TRBD2
j_gene: TRBJ2-7
CDR3nt: TGTGCCAGCAGCTTTGGTTCGTTACTAGCGGGGGGGCCAAGGCACTCCTACGAGCAGTACTTC
CDR3aa: CASSFGSLLAGGPRHSYEQYF

v_gene: TRBV18
abundance: -
d_gene: -
j_gene: TRBJ1-1
CDR3nt: TGTGCCAGCTCACCTCGACTAAAAGACACTGAAGCTTTCTTT
CDR3aa: CASSPRLKDTEAFF

v_gene: TRBV4-1
abundance: -
d_gene: -
j_gene: TRBJ1-1
CDR3nt: TGCGCCAGCAGCCAATGGCCCCAGGGGAACACTGAAGCTTTCTTT
CDR3aa: CASSQWPQGNTEAFF

v_gene: TRBV13
abundance: -
d_gene: TRBD1
j_gene: TRBJ1-1
CDR3nt: TGTGCCAGCAGCGGCCCTGGGACAGCCAAAGCTTTCTTT
CDR3aa: CASSGPGTAKAFF

v_gene: TRBV19
abundance: -
d_gene: -
j_gene: TRBJ1-6
CDR3nt: TGTGCCAGTAGAAATCTATTAGCGGCGGGGAACAATTCACCCCTCCACTTT
CDR3aa: CASRNLLAAGNNSPLHF

v_gene: TRBV5-6
abundance: -
d_gene: TRBD2
j_gene: TRBJ2-1
CDR3nt: TGTGCCAGCAGCTTGGGGACTAGCGGGACAAGCTCCTACAATGAGCAGTTCTTC
CDR3aa: CASSLGTSGTSSYNEQFF

v_gene: TRBV20-1
abundance: -
d_gene: -
j_gene: TRBJ1-2
CDR3nt: TGCAGTGCTAGTTGGCAGGGCCTTAACTATGGCTACACCTTC
CDR3aa: CSASWQGLNYGYTF